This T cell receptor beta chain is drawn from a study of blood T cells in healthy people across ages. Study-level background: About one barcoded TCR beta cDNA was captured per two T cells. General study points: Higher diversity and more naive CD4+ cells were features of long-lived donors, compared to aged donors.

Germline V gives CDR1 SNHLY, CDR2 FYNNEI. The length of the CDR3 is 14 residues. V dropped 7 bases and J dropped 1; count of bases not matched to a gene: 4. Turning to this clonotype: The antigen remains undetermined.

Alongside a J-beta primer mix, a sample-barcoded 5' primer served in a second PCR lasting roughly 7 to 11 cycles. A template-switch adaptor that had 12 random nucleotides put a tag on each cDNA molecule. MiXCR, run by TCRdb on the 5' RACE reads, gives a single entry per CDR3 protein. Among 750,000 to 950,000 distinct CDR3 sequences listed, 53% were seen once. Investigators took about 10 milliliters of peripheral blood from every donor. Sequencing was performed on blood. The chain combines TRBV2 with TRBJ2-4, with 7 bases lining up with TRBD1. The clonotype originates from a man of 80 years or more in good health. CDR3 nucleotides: TGTGCCAGCACCCTACAGGGGGCCAAAAACATTCAGTACTTC. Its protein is CASTLQGAKNIQYF.